The 27 T cell receptor beta chains below were found in one sample sequenced in a study of vaccination effects on CD4 cells after COVID-19. The method was immunoSEQ multiplex PCR; TCRdb's version includes in-frame clones alone and lacks a portion of them. This table holds 45,000 or so clones, about 78% found once. These receptors have no known antigen. After less than twelve days in culture, the CD4+ T cells were isolated. The sample was CD4+ T cells from PBMCs cultured without peptide, taken before COVID-19 vaccination. These receptors came from a human donor who had a prior SARS-CoV-2 infection.

The chain recombines TRBV6-2 or TRBV6-3 with TRBJ2-3, with D hard to call. V shed 6 bases and J shed 2 bases, with 6 bases lying between them. The CDR3 runs 12 residues. CDR1 is MNHEY and CDR2 is SVGEGT in the germline V gene. The CDR3 sequence is CASSHLTDTQYF. The CDR3 region has the DNA TGTGCCAGCAGCCACCTCACAGATACGCAGTATTTT.

This clone occurred a few times. The V and J genes are TRBV7-8 and TRBJ2-1, with D maybe TRBD1 (5 bases). The CDR3 runs to 16 residues. Trimming removed 4 bases at V and 9 bases at J, with 22 bases between. Germline assignment: CDR1 SGHVS and CDR2 FQNEAQ. This chain's CDR3 is CASSSRLLTVFGEQFF. In DNA, the CDR3 is TGTGCCAGCAGCTCCCGACTGCTGACAGTTTTTGGTGAGCAGTTCTTC.

This clone appeared a few times. This chain uses TRBV18 with TRBJ1-1; TRBD1 aligns across 9 bases. From germline, CDR1 is KGHSH and CDR2 LQKENI. V dropped 5 bases and J dropped 3; count of bases not matched to a gene: 7. The length of the CDR3 is 15 residues. Written as DNA, the CDR3 is TGTGCCAGCTCATATCGGACAGGGGAGGACACTGAAGCTTTCTTT. Its translation is CASSYRTGEDTEAFF.

V is TRBV3-1 (or the pseudogene TRBV3-2) and J is TRBJ1-1; D may be TRBD1 (5 bases). V was clipped by 4 bases and J by 12 bases, with 15 bases between them. The CDR3 covers 12 residues. Germline V gene data show CDR1 as LGHDT and CDR2 as YNNKEL (reference sequence). CDR3 DNA sequence: TGTGCCAGCAGCCTATGGGGGGGTTTGTCTTTCTTT. The encoded protein is CASSLWGGLSFF.

The chain joins TRBV6-6 to TRBJ1-2; a possible D gene is TRBD1 (6 bases). The germline V gene encodes CDR1 MNHNY and CDR2 SVGAGI (reference sequence). The CDR3 is 14 amino acids. Trimming pared 3 bases from V and 3 bases from J, leaving 11 bases between. In DNA form, the CDR3 reads TGTGCCAGCAGTTATCAGGGGAAGGACTATGGCTACACCTTC. Its protein is CASSYQGKDYGYTF.

The V gene is TRBV11-3, the J gene TRBJ1-1, with 7 positions matching TRBD1. CDR1 is SGHNT, CDR2 YENEEA, per germline. V gave up 2 bases and J gave up 5 bases; unmatched junction bases: 8. This CDR3 has 15 amino acids. The CDR3, as DNA: TGTGCCAGCAGCTTAACACAGGGGAGAGGGACTGAAGCTTTCTTT. It specifies CASSLTQGRGTEAFF.

The rearrangement uses TRBV7-6 and TRBJ1-6; a weak D match, TRBD1 (6 bases). Germline CDR1 reads SGHVS; CDR2 reads FNYEAQ. The V gene lost 2 bases and the J gene lost 5 bases, with 16 bases spanning the gap. CDR3 length: 17 residues. CDR3 sequence (DNA): TGTGCCAGCAGCTTATTGGGGGGCGACAGTAATAATTCACCCCTCCACTTT. It encodes CASSLLGGDSNNSPLHF.

This clone was seen more than once but under ten times. V gene TRBV24-1 combines with J gene TRBJ2-1, with TRBD1 matching over 8 bases. The germline V gene encodes CDR1 KGHDR and CDR2 SFDVKD. V shed 1 base, J shed 15 bases, and the junction held 4 bases outside the gene matches. CDR3 size: 12 residues. CDR3 protein: CATSDFRGRRFF. The CDR3, as DNA: TGTGCCACCAGTGATTTCAGGGGGCGACGGTTCTTC.

This clone is a singleton in its sample. The chain has TRBV12-3 or TRBV12-4 and TRBJ2-7; D is possibly TRBD1 (5 bases). The CDR3 sequence is 12 residues long. V shed 6 bases and J shed 3 bases, with 9 bases lying between them. CDR3 region: CASSRQLYEQYF. CDR3 nucleotide sequence: TGTGCCAGCAGCCGACAGCTCTACGAGCAGTACTTC.

This chain joins TRBV29-1 and TRBJ2-3; D call uncertain. In germline, CDR1 is SQVTM, CDR2 ANQGSEA. The V end lost 7 bases, the J end lost 0 bases, and 11 bases lay between the germline ends. The CDR3 length is 13 residues. In nucleotides, the CDR3 is TGCAGCGCCCGTCGTGCTAGCACAGATACGCAGTATTTT. It translates to CSARRASTDTQYF.

The rearrangement joins TRBV5-4 to TRBJ2-7; D may correspond to TRBD1 or TRBD2 (7 bases each). The V end was cut by 1 base, the J end by 6 bases, with 14 bases between. Germline CDR1 and CDR2: SGHNT and YYREEE (reference sequence). The CDR3 has 14 residues. The CDR3 DNA reads TGTGCCAGCAGCTTGATCCAGGGGGGGCTCGAGCAGTACTTC. Translated: CASSLIQGGLEQYF.

The rearrangement joins TRBV18 to TRBJ1-3, with 7 bases that match TRBD1. V gave up 3 bases and J gave up 0 bases; unmatched junction bases: 2. Germline V lookup: CDR1 KGHSH, CDR2 LQKENI. The CDR3 has 15 residues. This CDR3 reads CASSPGQNSGNTIYF. In DNA form, the CDR3 reads TGTGCCAGCTCACCGGGACAGAACTCTGGAAACACCATATATTTT.

The CDR3 nucleotides read TGTGCCAGCAGTCAGGGTCTCGGGACAGCAATCAATACTGAAGCTTTCTTT. It encodes CASSQGLGTAINTEAFF. V gene TRBV6-6 combines with J gene TRBJ1-1; 7 bases align to TRBD1. The CDR3 is 17 amino acids. V dropped 5 bases and J dropped 5; count of bases not matched to a gene: 17. Germline V lookup: CDR1 MNHNY, CDR2 SVGAGI (reference sequence).

This CDR3 is CASSPRAQAHESYGYTF. CDR3 nucleotide sequence: TGTGCCAGCAGCCCCCGGGCGCAGGCCCACGAGTCCTATGGCTACACCTTC. The chain joins TRBV9 to TRBJ1-2, with D unclear. This CDR3 is 17 amino acids long. Looked up from germline, CDR1 is SGDLS and CDR2 is YYNGEE. V lost 4 bases to trimming and J lost 4 bases, with 23 bases between them. Combining the CDR3 with reference TRBV9 and TRBJ1-2 gives the whole variable domain DSGVTQTPKHLITATGQRVTLRCSPRSGDLSVYWYQQSLDQGLQFLIQYYNGEERAKGNILERFSAQQFPDLHSELNLSSLELGDSALYFCASSPRAQAHESYGYTFGSGTRLTVV.

V is TRBV21-1 and J is TRBJ1-3; the table's D call of TRBD1 was not tested on the DNA. TRBV21-1 is a listed pseudogene. The CDR3 has 15 residues. The chain's CDR3 is CASSKVGAAGNTIYF. The CDR3 nucleotides are TGTGCCAGCAGCAAAGTAGGGGCGGCTGGAAACACCATATATTTT.

CDR3 sequence reads: CASSELEGGSGDGGYTF. The CDR3, as DNA: TGTGCCAGCAGCGAGCTTGAGGGCGGGTCAGGGGATGGAGGCTACACCTTC. The chain uses TRBV7-6 and TRBJ1-2, with a possible D match to TRBD1 (6 bases). Germline CDR1 reads SGHVS; CDR2 reads FNYEAQ. The CDR3 is 17 residues long. V was trimmed by 5 bases and J by 8 bases, leaving 27 bases between them.

The rearrangement uses TRBV24-1 and TRBJ2-7; 7 bases align to TRBD2. With V trimmed by 8 bases and J by 0 bases, 9 bases remained unmatched. The CDR3 loop spans 15 amino acids. Germline CDR1 KGHDR, CDR2 SFDVKD. CDR3 loop: CATTRRGGGSYEQYF. In nucleotides, the CDR3 is TGTGCCACCACCAGGAGGGGCGGGGGCTCCTACGAGCAGTACTTC.

The chain employs TRBV5-1 and TRBJ2-7; D gene uncertain. CDR3 size: 13 residues. V was shortened by 4 bases and J by 4 bases, with 12 bases between the two germline ends. Germline V lookup: CDR1 SGHRS, CDR2 YFSETQ. The CDR3 DNA reads TGCGCCAGCAGCCAGCCCCCAGGTTACGAGCAGTACTTC. This gives the protein CASSQPPGYEQYF.

This clone came up a few times. This chain uses TRBV6-5 with TRBJ1-2; perhaps TRBD1 as D (6 bases). Germline V lookup: CDR1 MNHEY, CDR2 SVGAGI. This CDR3 has 15 amino acids. V was shortened by 7 bases and J by 5 bases, with 20 bases between the two germline ends. In DNA form, the CDR3 reads TGTGCCAGCACTCACCGGACAGCCCGGGATTATGGCTACACCTTC. This sequence encodes CASTHRTARDYGYTF.

J is TRBJ2-7 and V is TRBV11-2; D may be TRBD2 (5 bases). CDR1 and CDR2 from the germline V gene are SGHAT and FQNNGV. The CDR3 contains 14 residues. V was shortened by 5 bases and J by 1 base, with 12 bases between the two germline ends. CDR3 region: CASSGGVRSYEQYF. The CDR3 coding sequence is TGTGCCAGCAGCGGAGGTGTGAGGTCCTACGAGCAGTACTTC.

The chain uses TRBV7-9 and TRBJ2-7; D possibly corresponds to TRBD1 (5 bases). This CDR3 is 15 amino acids long. Trimming pared 3 bases from V and 5 bases from J, leaving 17 bases between. Germline loops: CDR1 SEHNR, CDR2 FQNEAQ (reference sequence). DNA for the CDR3: TGTGCCAGCAGCTTCGCCAGGGTGGTCGGCAACGAGCAGTACTTC. Translated: CASSFARVVGNEQYF.

The chain joins TRBV3-1 (or the pseudogene TRBV3-2) to TRBJ1-1; 10 bases fit TRBD1. The CDR3 runs to 15 residues. The J segment lost 1 base and the V segment lost 4 bases, leaving 3 bases of the junction unmatched. Per germline, CDR1 LGHDT and CDR2 YNNKEL (reference sequence). The CDR3 DNA sequence: TGTGCCAGCAGCCGGGACAGGGGCTGGAACACTGAAGCTTTCTTT. Protein: CASSRDRGWNTEAFF.

The V call is TRBV6-5, the J call TRBJ1-1, with D unresolved. Trimming stripped 6 bases from V and 1 base from J, with 9 bases between. Germline values: CDR1 MNHEY, CDR2 SVGAGI. The length of the CDR3 is 13 residues. The CDR3 region is CASSRLRNTEAFF. CDR3 nucleotides: TGTGCCAGCAGCCGCTTGAGGAACACTGAAGCTTTCTTT.

The chain recombines TRBV6-6 with TRBJ2-5; TRBD1 might be the D (6 bases). The CDR3 length is 16 residues. The V end lost 4 bases, the J end lost 2 bases, and 17 bases lay between the germline ends. Germline assignment: CDR1 MNHNY and CDR2 SVGAGI (reference sequence). CDR3 loop: CASSLGHGAGQETQYF. The CDR3 nucleotides read TGTGCCAGCAGTTTGGGACATGGGGCAGGACAAGAGACCCAGTACTTC.

The rearrangement joins TRBV5-4 to TRBJ1-3; TRBD1 is a possible D gene (5 bases). Germline values: CDR1 SGHNT, CDR2 YYREEE (reference sequence). This CDR3 spans 16 amino acids. V lost 0 bases to trimming and J lost 4 bases, with 14 bases between them. CDR3 loop: CASSLGQPFGGNTIYF. The CDR3 DNA reads TGTGCCAGCAGCTTGGGACAGCCCTTTGGAGGAAACACCATATATTTT.

V is TRBV5-1 and J is TRBJ1-6, with D tentatively TRBD1 (6 bases). V was pared by 0 bases and J by 5 bases, with 12 bases between. The germline V gene encodes CDR1 SGHRS and CDR2 YFSETQ. The CDR3 totals 16 residues. The DNA for the CDR3 is TGCGCCAGCAGCTTGGCCGGACAGAGACATAATTCACCCCTCCACTTT. Translating gives CASSLAGQRHNSPLHF.

The chain has TRBV12-3 or TRBV12-4 and TRBJ2-1, with D possibly TRBD1 on 6 matching bases. Trimming left V 5 bases short and J 13 bases short, with 15 bases between. The CDR3 is 12 amino acids. The CDR3: CASSVDRRLQFF. DNA for the CDR3: TGTGCCAGCAGTGTTGACAGGCGTCTTCAGTTCTTC.